The present T cell receptor (beta chain) was sequenced within a study of lymphopenia after photon versus proton radiotherapy. Clones were read by immunoSEQ multiplex PCR, and TCRdb kept only the in-frame ones, dropping some. The data show tens of thousands of clones, with around 87% seen just once and roughly 10% held by the top ten. The input for sequencing was peripheral blood, taken from a patient treated with proton-based radiotherapy. The sequence was collected from an elderly man with esophageal cancer.

The CDR3 loop is CASSSTTGYTEAFF. CDR3 in DNA: TGTGCCAGCAGCTCTACGACAGGGTACACTGAAGCTTTCTTT. The V call is TRBV5-4, the J call TRBJ1-1, with TRBD1 matching over 7 bases. J was trimmed by 3 bases and V by 3 bases; bases with no gene match: 5. The CDR3 loop spans 14 amino acids. Per the germline V gene, CDR1 is SGHNT and CDR2 is YYREEE (reference sequence).